The next 25 T cell receptor beta chains were all read from a single sample in a study of control samples from healthy donors and cancer patients (dated by TCRdb to 2018 to 2021). The protocol used for the library was the immunoSEQ multiplex PCR assay. TCRdb obtained this table from immuneACCESS and retained in-frame rearrangements with V and J assigned. These tables miss some clones; where compared with another copy, unresolved V genes account for less than half of the shortfall, and the remainder is unexplained. The sample table records roughly 100,000 clones; 88% of these occur just once. The ten top clones hold roughly an eighth of the sample. Sequencing used blood. These receptors came from a man between 25 and 39 years old in good health.

CDR3: CASSIGEGGLYEQYF. The CDR3 DNA reads as TGTGCCAGTAGTATAGGGGAGGGAGGACTATACGAGCAGTACTTC. The chain is built from TRBV19 and TRBJ2-7, with 7 positions matching TRBD2. CDR1 is LNHDA, CDR2 SQIVND, per germline (reference sequence). The CDR3 is 15 amino acids. The V and J ends lost 1 base and 4 bases, in that order; junction bases with no gene match: 7. Combining the CDR3 with reference TRBV19 and TRBJ2-7 gives the whole variable domain DGGITQSPKYLFRKEGQNVTLSCEQNLNHDAMYWYRQDPGQGLRLIYYSQIVNDFQKGDIAEGYSVSREKKESFPLTVTSAQKNPTAFYLCASSIGEGGLYEQYFGPGTRLTVT.

The chain is built from TRBV28 and TRBJ2-3; D is possibly TRBD1 (6 bases). Trimming left V 6 bases short and J 1 base short, with 11 bases between. Germline V gene data show CDR1 as MDHEN and CDR2 as SYDVKM. The CDR3 sequence is 14 residues long. The CDR3 region is CASRPTGRTDTQYF. The CDR3 region has the DNA TGTGCCAGCAGACCGACAGGCCGCACAGATACGCAGTATTTT. Filled out from reference TRBV28 and TRBJ2-3, the complete variable domain reads DVKVTQSSRYLVKRTGEKVFLECVQDMDHENMFWYRQDPGLGLRLIYFSYDVKMKEKGDIPEGYSVSREKKERFSLILESASTNQTSMYLCASRPTGRTDTQYFGPGTRLTVL.

The chain combines TRBV6-2 or TRBV6-3 with TRBJ2-5; 8 nucleotides align to TRBD2. V lost 0 bases, J lost 5 bases, and 5 bases stayed unmatched. Per germline, CDR1 MNHEY and CDR2 SVGEGT. This CDR3 spans 15 amino acids. Written as DNA, the CDR3 is TGTGCCAGCAGTTACTCGGGACTAGAGTCGGAGACCCAGTACTTC. It is translated as CASSYSGLESETQYF.

This clone was picked up a small number of times. The V gene is TRBV7-9, the J gene TRBJ2-7; D tentatively reads TRBD1 or TRBD2 (5 bases each). Deletions cut 3 bases from V and 4 bases from J, with 13 bases between. This CDR3 contains 14 residues. CDR1 is SEHNR, CDR2 FQNEAQ, per germline (reference sequence). This chain's CDR3 is CASSFRGAEYEQYF. CDR3 DNA: TGTGCCAGCAGCTTCCGAGGGGCCGAATACGAGCAGTACTTC. The full variable domain, completed using reference TRBV7-9 and TRBJ2-7, is DTGVSQNPRHKITKRGQNVTFRCDPISEHNRLYWYRQTLGQGPEFLTYFQNEAQLEKSRLLSDRFSAERPKGSFSTLEIQRTEQGDSAMYLCASSFRGAEYEQYFGPGTRLTVT.

The rearrangement uses TRBV5-6 and TRBJ2-1, with 10 positions matching TRBD2. The CDR3 contains 15 residues. V trimming: 1 base; J trimming: 4 bases; junction bases outside the gene matches: 2. Germline lookup yields CDR1 SGHDT and CDR2 YYEEEE. CDR3 loop: CASSLLAGGYNEQFF. For the CDR3, the DNA is TGTGCCAGCAGCTTGTTAGCGGGAGGTTACAATGAGCAGTTCTTC.

This chain joins TRBV27 and TRBJ2-7, with 9 bases that match TRBD2. V lost 2 bases, J lost 6 bases, and 2 bases stayed unmatched. CDR3 length equals 13 residues. CDR1 MNHEY and CDR2 SMNVEV come from the germline V gene (reference sequence). CDR3 region: CASSLAAGGEQYF. DNA for the CDR3: TGTGCCAGCAGTTTAGCAGCGGGGGGCGAGCAGTACTTC.

Worth noting for this clone: Other nucleotide sequences from this sample produce the same CDR3. The chain employs TRBV6-1 and TRBJ1-4; 8 bases are a match to TRBD1. Unmatched junction bases numbered 3, after V lost 0 bases and J lost 6 bases. The CDR3 totals 15 residues. Germline-derived CDR1 and CDR2 are MNHNS and SASEGT. DNA for the CDR3: TGTGCCAGCAGTGAAGCTGGGACAGGCCATGAAAAACTGTTTTTT. Protein sequence: CASSEAGTGHEKLFF.

The V call is TRBV12-5, the J call TRBJ2-3; TRBD1 aligns across 8 bases. This CDR3 is built from 15 residues. V shed 3 bases, J shed 2 bases, and the junction held 4 bases outside the gene matches. Germline values: CDR1 LGHNT, CDR2 FRNRAP. The CDR3 sequence: CASGFGTGDTDTQYF. Here the CDR3 DNA reads TGTGCTAGTGGTTTCGGGACAGGAGACACAGATACGCAGTATTTT.

This clone is a singleton in its sample. The J gene is TRBJ1-2, the V gene TRBV3-1 (or the pseudogene TRBV3-2); D gene uncertain. The germline V and J ends were trimmed by 7 bases and 2 bases, with 8 bases remaining between them. Germline CDR1 is LGHDT and CDR2 is YNNKEL (reference sequence). The CDR3 sequence is 12 residues long. DNA for the CDR3: TGTGCCAGCAAATTGGGAAACTATGGCTACACCTTC. Amino acids: CASKLGNYGYTF.

The chain employs TRBV6-6 and TRBJ1-2; 9 bases align to TRBD1. J was trimmed by 8 bases and V by 5 bases; bases with no gene match: 12. The germline V gene has CDR1 MNHNY and CDR2 SVGAGI (reference sequence). This CDR3 is 15 amino acids long. The CDR3 protein is CASSDRQGETDGYTF. CDR3 DNA: TGTGCCAGCAGTGACCGACAGGGGGAAACGGACGGCTACACCTTC.

The chain is built from TRBV9 and TRBJ2-1; possible D gene TRBD2, 5 bases. The CDR3 contains 17 residues. Trimming removed 0 bases from V and 5 bases from J, with 18 bases in between. The germline CDR1 and CDR2 sequences are SGDLS and YYNGEE. The CDR3 is CASSVVKASFGDNEQFF. CDR3 DNA: TGTGCCAGCAGCGTAGTCAAGGCTTCTTTCGGGGACAATGAGCAGTTCTTC.

J is TRBJ2-7 and V is TRBV19, with a possible D match to TRBD2 (6 bases). V was cut by 3 bases and J by 0 bases, with 9 bases left in between. CDR3 length: 14 amino acids. CDR1 LNHDA and CDR2 SQIVND come from the germline V gene (reference sequence). CDR3 nucleotide sequence: TGTGCCAGTAGTATCGCCGGGAGCTCCTACGAGCAGTACTTC. It yields the protein CASSIAGSSYEQYF.

CDR3 protein: CASSLHSIQGGGYTF. CDR3 DNA: TGTGCCAGCAGTTTACATTCGATACAGGGAGGCGGCTACACCTTC. J is TRBJ1-2 and V is TRBV28; TRBD1 is a possible D gene (6 bases). Germline V gives CDR1 MDHEN, CDR2 SYDVKM. The CDR3 has 15 residues. Deletions cut 2 bases from V and 8 bases from J, with 18 bases between.

V usage is TRBV30 and J usage is TRBJ2-1; 9 bases fit TRBD2. Trimming at V came to 2 bases and at J to 5 bases, leaving 7 bases not matched to a gene. CDR3 length equals 15 residues. Looked up from germline, CDR1 is GTSNPN and CDR2 is SVGIG (reference sequence). As DNA, the CDR3 is TGTGCCTGGAGTTATATGACTAGCGGAAACAATGAGCAGTTCTTC. It codes for CAWSYMTSGNNEQFF.

J is TRBJ2-1 and V is TRBV19; 14 bases align to TRBD2. CDR3 size: 18 residues. Germline lookup yields CDR1 LNHDA and CDR2 SQIVND (reference sequence). After removal of 1 base from V and 4 bases from J, the junction contained 6 bases not matched to a gene. The CDR3 DNA follows: TGTGCCAGTAGTATAGCCGGGACTAGCGGGAGTTGGTACAATGAGCAGTTCTTC. It translates to CASSIAGTSGSWYNEQFF. Combining the CDR3 with reference TRBV19 and TRBJ2-1 gives the whole variable domain DGGITQSPKYLFRKEGQNVTLSCEQNLNHDAMYWYRQDPGQGLRLIYYSQIVNDFQKGDIAEGYSVSREKKESFPLTVTSAQKNPTAFYLCASSIAGTSGSWYNEQFFGPGTRLTVL.

This clone showed up just once. V is TRBV5-1 and J is TRBJ2-5; D is uncertain. V lost 5 bases to trimming and J lost 5 bases, with 13 bases between them. Germline CDR1 reads SGHRS; CDR2 reads YFSETQ. CDR3 length: 13 amino acids. CDR3 DNA: TGCGCCAGCAGGGTCGGGTCTCTTGAGACCCAGTACTTC. It yields the protein CASRVGSLETQYF.

This clone has just one count. The chain is built from TRBV5-4 and TRBJ2-7, with 7 bases matching TRBD1. V dropped 4 bases and J dropped 2; count of bases not matched to a gene: 6. The CDR3 is 14 amino acids. Germline CDR1 reads SGHNT; CDR2 reads YYREEE (reference sequence). The CDR3 coding sequence is TGTGCCAGCAGCCTTGACAGGGTGGCCTACGAGCAGTACTTC. Amino acid sequence: CASSLDRVAYEQYF.

V usage is TRBV7-3 and J usage is TRBJ2-7; 8 bases are a match to TRBD2. With V trimmed by 1 base and J by 2 bases, 10 bases remained unmatched. The CDR3 has 17 amino acids. Germline V gene data show CDR1 as SGHTA and CDR2 as FQGTGA. CDR3 nucleotide sequence: TGTGCCAGCAGCTTAAGCCGGGGGCGGGAGGCCCCCTACGAGCAGTACTTC. Its translation: CASSLSRGREAPYEQYF.

The V call is TRBV19, the J call TRBJ2-7, with 7 bases lining up with TRBD1. V lost 6 bases, J lost 2 bases, and 4 bases stayed unmatched. Germline-derived CDR1 and CDR2 are LNHDA and SQIVND (reference sequence). The CDR3 runs to 13 residues. The CDR3 DNA is TGTGCCAGTAGCCCCGGACAGGCCTACGAGCAGTACTTC. Amino acids: CASSPGQAYEQYF.

This chain connects TRBV10-2 to TRBJ2-2, with D unresolved. The germline CDR1 and CDR2 sequences are WSHSY and SAAADI. CDR3 length equals 14 residues. Trimming left V 10 bases short and J 0 bases short, with 12 bases between. CDR3 loop: CATAAVSNTGELFF. DNA for the CDR3: TGCGCCACCGCAGCAGTTTCGAACACCGGGGAGCTGTTTTTT.

This clone was seen a handful of times. This chain connects TRBV29-1 to TRBJ2-7; 14 positions match TRBD2. Trimming at V came to 3 bases and at J to 4 bases, leaving 5 bases not matched to a gene. Germline CDR1 SQVTM, CDR2 ANQGSEA. This CDR3 region has 15 residues. The DNA of the CDR3 is TGCAGCGTTGACCCCGGGACTAGCGGGAGTTACGAGCAGTACTTC. It is translated as CSVDPGTSGSYEQYF.

The chain has TRBV7-3 and TRBJ1-2; D is perhaps TRBD1 (6 bases). Germline CDR1 SGHTA, CDR2 FQGTGA. With 5 bases removed from V and 4 bases from J, the gap between germline ends came to 17 bases. The CDR3 is 15 residues long. The CDR3 sequence is CASSPRDTDLYGYTF. In nucleotides, the CDR3 is TGTGCCAGCAGCCCCAGGGACACCGACCTCTATGGCTACACCTTC.

The V call is TRBV28, the J call TRBJ2-7, with D possibly matching TRBD1 (6 bases). Trimming pared 5 bases from V and 7 bases from J, leaving 15 bases between. This CDR3 is 13 amino acids long. Germline V CDR1 and CDR2: MDHEN, SYDVKM. CDR3 coding DNA: TGTGCCAGCAGTAAAACAGGGATTAGGGAGCAGTACTTC. Protein: CASSKTGIREQYF.

This clone was detected once. The J gene is TRBJ1-2, the V gene TRBV14; D unresolved. The germline V gene encodes CDR1 SGHDN and CDR2 FVKESK. This CDR3 spans 12 amino acids. V lost 1 base and J 5 bases, leaving 5 bases between the germline ends. DNA for the CDR3: TGTGCCAGCAGCCAAGCGGGGTATGGCTACACCTTC. Its translation: CASSQAGYGYTF.

V is TRBV19 and J is TRBJ1-5; no clear D gene. Trimming stripped 6 bases from V and 8 bases from J, with 14 bases between. Germline V gives CDR1 LNHDA, CDR2 SQIVND (reference sequence). There are 13 residues in the CDR3. The CDR3 loop is CASSDIGLEPQHF. The DNA of the CDR3 is TGTGCCAGTAGCGACATCGGGTTGGAGCCCCAGCATTTT.